This T cell receptor (beta chain) was documented in a study of shared clonotypes between healthy human individuals. The CDR3 is 16 residues long. V was cut by 1 base and J by 0 bases, with 8 bases left in between. Germline CDR1 SGHNT, CDR2 YYREEE (reference sequence). Profiling relied on immunoSEQ multiplex PCR, and the TCRdb table lists in-frame clones only, not all of them. This sample yields roughly 1,600,000 clones, of which about 98.5% are seen a single time; roughly 0.35% belongs to the top ten. The V call is TRBV5-4, the J call TRBJ2-6; D possibly corresponds to TRBD1 (5 bases). The specimen was naive CD4+ T cells sorted from blood. Indicated subset: CD45RA+ positively selected. The receptor comes from a man in his thirties or forties in good health. The CDR3 DNA reads as TGTGCCAGCAGCTTGCAGGGAATCTCTGGGGCCAACGTCCTGACTTTC. Amino acids: CASSLQGISGANVLTF. Looking up the rest from reference TRBV5-4 and TRBJ2-6 gives the full variable domain: ETGVTQSPTHLIKTRGQQVTLRCSSQSGHNTVSWYQQALGQGPQFIFQYYREEENGRGNFPPRFSGLQFPNYSSELNVNALELDDSALYLCASSLQGISGANVLTFGAGSRLTVL.